The TCR beta chain described here comes from a study of T cell responses to AZD1222 COVID-19 vaccine. Regarding the study as a whole: The reported proportion of spike-specific TCRs targeting unmutated variant regions was nearly half. The CD4 TCRs associated with vaccination extended across spike and predominated at 160-218 and 743-854. Following two doses of AZD1222, Spike-specific TCR breadth and depth rose. Donors, mostly white British, included more females; clonal diversity was possibly underestimated.

Sequencing was performed with immunoSEQ multiplex PCR; in TCRdb, only in-frame clones are kept and a portion is missing. The data hold 130,000 to 150,000 clones, with over 80% observed a single time. Note on this clone: The antigen is undetermined.

The germline gives CDR1 SGHRS, CDR2 YFSETQ. The CDR3 covers 16 residues. V shed 0 bases and J 6 bases; nucleotides not matched to a gene: 8. This chain joins TRBV5-1 and TRBJ2-1; 8 bases map to TRBD2. This receptor was taken from an adult in good health. The sequencing used peripheral blood, collected on day 0 of MenACWY control vaccination. The CDR3 nucleotides read TGCGCCAGCAGCTTGGTAGCCAGCGGGAGTGGCAATGAGCAGTTCTTC. This codes for CASSLVASGSGNEQFF.